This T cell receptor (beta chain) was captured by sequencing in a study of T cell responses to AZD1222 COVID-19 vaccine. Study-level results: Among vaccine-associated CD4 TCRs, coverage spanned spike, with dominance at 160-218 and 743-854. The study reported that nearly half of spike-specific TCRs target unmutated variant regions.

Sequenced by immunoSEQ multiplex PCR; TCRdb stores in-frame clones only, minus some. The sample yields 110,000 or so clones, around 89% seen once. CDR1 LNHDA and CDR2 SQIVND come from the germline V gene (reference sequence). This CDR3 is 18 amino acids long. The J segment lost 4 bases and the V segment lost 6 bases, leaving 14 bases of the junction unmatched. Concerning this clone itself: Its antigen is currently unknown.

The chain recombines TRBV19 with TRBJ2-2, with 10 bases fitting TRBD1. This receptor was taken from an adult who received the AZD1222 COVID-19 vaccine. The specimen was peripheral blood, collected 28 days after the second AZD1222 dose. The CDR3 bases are TGTGCCAGTAGGGCGACCGGGAGGACAGGGGGTACCACCGGGGAGCTGTTTTTT. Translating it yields CASRATGRTGGTTGELFF.